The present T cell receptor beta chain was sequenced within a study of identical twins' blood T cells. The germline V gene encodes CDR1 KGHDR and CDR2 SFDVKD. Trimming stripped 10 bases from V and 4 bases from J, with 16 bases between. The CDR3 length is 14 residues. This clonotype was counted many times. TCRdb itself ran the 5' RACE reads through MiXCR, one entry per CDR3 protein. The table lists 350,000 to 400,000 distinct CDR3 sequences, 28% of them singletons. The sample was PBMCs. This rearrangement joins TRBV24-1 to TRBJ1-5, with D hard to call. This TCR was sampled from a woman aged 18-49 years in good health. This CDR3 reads CATTGRGINQPQHF. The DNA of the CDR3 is TGTGCCACGACTGGGAGAGGCATTAATCAGCCCCAGCATTTT.